The clone carrying this TCR beta chain appeared a few times. Its antigen is unidentified. In TCRdb, the 5' RACE reads were re-called with MiXCR into one record per CDR3 protein. Altogether roughly 190,000 distinct CDR3 sequences are present, 15% to 20% being singletons, with the ten largest covering roughly 2.4%. The data derive from a study of T-cell memory formation after mild COVID-19. The CDR3 is made up of 14 amino acids. V was clipped by 2 bases and J by 4 bases; unmatched bases: 4. Germline CDR1 MNHEY, CDR2 SVGAGI. Overall study findings and caveats: For contracting clones, CD4+ ones sat mainly in CM and EM, CD8+ in EMRA.

The sequence came from an adult woman who had mild COVID-19 (a few samples of this study predate the infection). Cell type and time point are not known. The gene calls are TRBV6-5 and TRBJ1-1, with TRBD1 matching over 7 bases. Source material: PBMCs or a T cell subset sorted from them (not recorded which). The CDR3 sequence is CASSYQAGGTEAFF. Written as DNA, the CDR3 is TGTGCCAGCAGTTACCAGGCAGGGGGCACTGAAGCTTTCTTT.